This T cell receptor beta chain was sequenced in a study of blood T cell repertoires in COVID-19. Background on the study: Material from acute and convalescent COVID-19 was sourced from the United States, Italy and Spain.

The CDR3 is 14 amino acids. V was trimmed by 5 bases and J by 7 bases, leaving 17 bases between them. CDR1 and CDR2 from the germline V gene are SGHTA and FQGNSA. Here immunoSEQ multiplex PCR was the method, and the copy in TCRdb shows in-frame clones only, minus some. The top ten clones hold 0.8% to 0.9% of a sample with around 400,000 clones, approximately 90% of them seen once. Donors were grouped by their self-reported clinical history. Exposed study participants had met a COVID-19 case within 2 weeks before entry. The specimen was PBMCs or T cells enriched from blood (not recorded which). The clonotype originates from a woman in her thirties or forties who had been exposed to COVID-19. The rearrangement joins TRBV7-2 to TRBJ2-5; D is unclear. CDR3 sequence: CASSQLPPVGTQYF. The CDR3 region has the DNA TGTGCCAGCAGCCAACTTCCACCCGTCGGGACCCAGTACTTC.